This T cell receptor beta chain was observed in a study of blood T cell repertoires in COVID-19. For the study at large: Specimens from acute and convalescent COVID-19 originated in the United States, Italy and Spain. Sources were T cells, B-cell-depleted T cells, or PBMCs; the material itself was cDNA or gDNA.

As handled by the study authors: Scientists estimated how many nucleated cells there were by amplifying reference gene primers. Generated by immunoSEQ multiplex PCR, the TCRdb table keeps only in-frame clones and is missing some. V and J calls and clone size come straight from that table; D and trimming were deduced from the DNA. The repertoire consists of tens of thousands of clones, with roughly nine tenths occurring once and the leading ten covering about 15%. The V gene lost 2 bases and the J gene lost 0 bases, with 16 bases spanning the gap. The germline CDR1 and CDR2 sequences are KGHSH and LQKENI. CDR3 length equals 17 residues. The count of this clone is one.

The rearrangement uses TRBV18 and TRBJ1-2; tentative D call: TRBD1 (6 bases). The sequence was obtained from a male donor with acute or convalescent COVID-19. The sequencing sample was made of peripheral blood. The CDR3 region is CASSPGSGQSPNYGYTF. CDR3 coding DNA: TGTGCCAGCTCACCAGGATCCGGACAGTCACCTAACTATGGCTACACCTTC.